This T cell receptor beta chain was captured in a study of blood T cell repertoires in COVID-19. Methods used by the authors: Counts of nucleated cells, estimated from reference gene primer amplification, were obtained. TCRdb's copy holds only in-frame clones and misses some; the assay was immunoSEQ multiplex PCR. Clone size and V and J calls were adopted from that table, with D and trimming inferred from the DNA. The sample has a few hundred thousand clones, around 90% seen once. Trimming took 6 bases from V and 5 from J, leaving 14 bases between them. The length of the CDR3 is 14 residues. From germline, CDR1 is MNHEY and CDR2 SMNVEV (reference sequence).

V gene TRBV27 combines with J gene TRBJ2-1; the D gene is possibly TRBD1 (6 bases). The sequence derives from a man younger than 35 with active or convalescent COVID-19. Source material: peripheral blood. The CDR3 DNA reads TGTGCCAGCAGCAAACCAGGACAGAACAATGAGCAGTTCTTC. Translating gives CASSKPGQNNEQFF.